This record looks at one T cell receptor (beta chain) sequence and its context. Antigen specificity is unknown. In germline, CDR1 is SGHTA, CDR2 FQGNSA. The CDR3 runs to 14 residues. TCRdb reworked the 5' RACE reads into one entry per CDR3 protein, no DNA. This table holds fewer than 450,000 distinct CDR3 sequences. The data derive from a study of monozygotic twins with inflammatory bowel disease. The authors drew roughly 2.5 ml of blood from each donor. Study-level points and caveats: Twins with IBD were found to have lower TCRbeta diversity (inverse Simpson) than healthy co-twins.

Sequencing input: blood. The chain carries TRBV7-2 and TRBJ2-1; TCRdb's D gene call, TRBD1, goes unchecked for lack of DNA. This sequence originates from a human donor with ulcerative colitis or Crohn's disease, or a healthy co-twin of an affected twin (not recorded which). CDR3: CASSPGTEYNEQLF. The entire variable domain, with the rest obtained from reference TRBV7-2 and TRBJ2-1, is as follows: GAGVSQSPSNKVTEKGKDVELRCDPISGHTALYWYRQSLGQGLEFLIYFQGNSAPDKSGLPSDRFSAERTGGSVSTLTIQRTQQEDSAVYLCASSPGTEYNEQLFGPGTRLTVL.